The sample holds a few counts of the clone carrying this T cell receptor (beta chain). Sequencing used immunoSEQ multiplex PCR; TCRdb keeps in-frame clones, though not all of them. The sample includes approximately 63,000 clones, 60% to 85% of them seen just once. The data are from a study of blood T cell repertoires in COVID-19. Study as a whole: Samples came from the United States, Italy and Spain, spanning acute and convalescent COVID-19.

The material sequenced was peripheral blood. The source is an elderly woman with acute or convalescent COVID-19.

This CDR3 is CASTSHGGAKAFF. The DNA of the CDR3 is TGTGCCAGCACTTCGCACGGGGGGGCGAAAGCTTTCTTT. V and J are TRBV28 and TRBJ1-1; a possible D gene is TRBD1 (6 bases). Germline V gene sequence: CDR1 MDHEN, CDR2 SYDVKM. The CDR3 sequence is 13 residues long. V gave up 7 bases and J gave up 9 bases, with 18 bases separating them.